Below, one TCR beta chain is given with its context. TCRdb keeps only in-frame clones here, not all; method: immunoSEQ multiplex PCR. The table shows about 53,000 clones, with around 89% occurring only once. CDR3 length: 16 amino acids. In germline, CDR1 is ENHRY, CDR2 SYGVKD. V shed 6 bases and J 5 bases; nucleotides not matched to a gene: 10. The entry originates in a study of OX40 agonist ivuxolimab in advanced cancers. V usage is TRBV10-3 and J usage is TRBJ2-1; 10 bases are shared with TRBD2. The sequence was obtained from an adult with an advanced solid tumor such as melanoma, head and neck, liver or kidney cancer. The sequencing used CD4+ or CD8+ T cells sorted from blood, collected in a trial of the OX40 agonist ivuxolimab. The CDR3 spells CAIRSAGGLGDNEQFF. CDR3 nucleotides: TGTGCCATCAGGTCAGCGGGGGGGTTAGGAGACAATGAGCAGTTCTTC.